This T cell receptor (beta chain) comes out of a study of blood T cell repertoires in COVID-19. Study-wide background: Sites across the United States, Italy and Spain contributed samples from acute and convalescent COVID-19.

The trim removed 8 bases at V and 1 base at J, leaving 9 bases unmatched. The CDR3 has 15 residues. Germline CDR1 reads LNHDA; CDR2 reads SQIVND (reference sequence). Source study methods: Nucleated cell counts were estimated from reference gene primer amplification. Measured with immunoSEQ multiplex PCR; TCRdb has only the in-frame clones, and not every one. V, J and clone size were drawn from that table, and D and trimming were deduced from the DNA. The table shows 45,000 to 50,000 clones, with 65% to 90% occurring only once. One Seattle source followed patients from active infection through their disease course.

The sequence derives from a woman at least 80 years old with COVID-19, enrolled during active disease. The specimen sequenced was peripheral blood. V is TRBV19 and J is TRBJ1-2; 8 bases align to TRBD1. The CDR3 is CASGATGGYNYGYTF. Written as DNA, the CDR3 is TGTGCCAGTGGGGCAACAGGGGGTTATAACTATGGCTACACCTTC.